This T cell receptor (beta chain) was sequenced in a study of T-cell memory formation after mild COVID-19. General study findings and limits: The SARS-CoV-2 specificity of second-wave clones reaching peak at day 37 remained unverified. Shrinking CD4+ clones resided mostly in CM and EM, and CD8+ ones in EMRA.

This clonotype was detected many times. Its antigen is currently unknown. TCRdb processed the 5' RACE reads anew with MiXCR; each CDR3 protein has one entry. This sample has around 510,000 distinct CDR3 sequences, with about 20% found just once. This receptor was taken from an adult woman who had mild COVID-19 (a few samples of this study predate the infection). Cell type and time point are not known. Input material: PBMCs or a T cell subset sorted from them (not recorded which).

CDR3 protein: CASSVDRGTEAFF. CDR3 DNA sequence: TGTGCCAGCAGTGTCGACAGGGGTACTGAAGCTTTCTTT. The V call is TRBV12-3 or TRBV12-4, the J call TRBJ1-1; 8 bases line up with TRBD1. The CDR3 spans 13 residues. J was trimmed by 5 bases and V by 5 bases; bases with no gene match: 4.